This TCR beta chain was captured in a study of control samples from healthy donors and cancer patients. Trimming left V 6 bases short and J 4 bases short, with 10 bases between. The CDR3 extends over 14 amino acids. Germline V gene data show CDR1 as KGHSH and CDR2 as LQKENI. Using immunoSEQ multiplex PCR, the repertoire was profiled, and TCRdb retains in-frame clones only, with some absent. Of over 200,000 clones listed, 82% were seen once; the top ten hold about 14%. Sequencing was performed on PBMCs. The TCR was taken from a woman aged 55 to 70 with lung cancer. The rearrangement joins TRBV18 to TRBJ2-6; D possibly corresponds to TRBD2 (5 bases). The CDR3 sequence is CASSGREGANVLTF. The CDR3 DNA reads TGTGCCAGCTCGGGGAGAGAGGGGGCCAACGTCCTGACTTTC.